Below are 13 T cell receptor beta chains sequenced from a single sample in a study of regulatory T cells in long-lasting Graves disease. Assembly of TCR beta libraries relied on iRepertoire HTBI primers together with Arm-PCR of CDR3 regions. In TCRdb, the multiplex PCR reads were re-called with MiXCR into one record per CDR3 protein. The profile shows about 470,000 distinct CDR3 sequences, 20% to 25% of them singletons. The time point here: persistent/refractory GD, antithyroid drugs over 5 years with positive TRAb. From PBMCs, RNA was extracted and then used to make the TCR library. Here the sequenced sample was peripheral blood mononuclear cells (PBMCs), taken when the disease was refractory, from a patient treated with antithyroid drugs. These receptors were taken from a female donor with Graves disease.

V is TRBV5-6 and J is TRBJ2-2; D not certain. CDR3 length equals 12 residues. Trimming left V 1 base short and J 10 bases short, with 8 bases between. Germline V gene lookup returns CDR1 SGHDT and CDR2 YYEEEE. The chain's CDR3 is CASSLNYQELFF. CDR3 nucleotide sequence: TGTGCCAGCAGCTTGAACTACCAGGAGCTGTTTTTT.

This clonotype has ten or more counts. The rearrangement joins TRBV11-2 to TRBJ1-6, with D uncertain. This CDR3 has 17 residues. V lost 3 bases and J lost 0, with 12 bases in between. From germline, CDR1 is SGHAT and CDR2 FQNNGV. CDR3 in DNA: TGTGCCAGCAGCTTCGGGCGCCAGAGCTCCTATAATTCACCCCTCCACTTT. The encoded protein is CASSFGRQSSYNSPLHF.

This clonotype was found many times. The chain links TRBV12-5 to TRBJ2-7; tentative D call: TRBD2 (6 bases). The CDR3 sequence is 15 residues long. Germline V gene lookup returns CDR1 LGHNT and CDR2 FRNRAP. Between the trimmed V and J ends, which lost 5 bases and 4 bases, there was a span of 18 bases. The CDR3 loop is CASGGLRDWKYEQYF. The CDR3 DNA reads as TGTGCTAGTGGTGGCCTCCGGGACTGGAAATACGAGCAGTACTTC.

With regard to this clonotype: One base away lies a much larger clone, so this may be a sequencing read error. The chain has TRBV12-3 or TRBV12-4 and TRBJ2-2, with D tentatively TRBD1 (5 bases). The length of the CDR3 is 15 residues. V gave up 6 bases and J gave up 5 bases, with 16 bases separating them. The CDR3 region is CASRPGSARTGELFF. Written as DNA, the CDR3 is TGTGCCAGCAGGCCAGGGTCCGCCCGGACCGGGGAGCTGTTTTTT.

The chain uses TRBV28 and TRBJ2-1; TRBD1 agrees at 10 bases. Germline V gives CDR1 MDHEN, CDR2 SYDVKM. This CDR3 is 17 amino acids long. V lost 3 bases and J lost 3; bases outside the gene matches: 8. The CDR3 nucleotides read TGTGCCAGCAGTTTTTTCCCCGACAGGGGGCTCTACAATGAGCAGTTCTTC. This encodes CASSFFPDRGLYNEQFF.

This clonotype was seen at least ten times. As DNA, the CDR3 is TGTGCCAGCAGCTTAGGAGGTAGCGTCTACGAGCAGTACTTC. This gives the protein CASSLGGSVYEQYF. The rearrangement joins TRBV7-9 to TRBJ2-7, with D perhaps TRBD2 (5 bases). V was clipped by 1 base and J by 3 bases, with 10 bases between them. The germline gives CDR1 SEHNR, CDR2 FQNEAQ (reference sequence). The CDR3 extends over 14 amino acids. Combining the CDR3 with reference TRBV7-9 and TRBJ2-7 gives the whole variable domain DTGVSQNPRHKITKRGQNVTFRCDPISEHNRLYWYRQTLGQGPEFLTYFQNEAQLEKSRLLSDRFSAERPKGSFSTLEIQRTEQGDSAMYLCASSLGGSVYEQYFGPGTRLTVT.

The sample holds many counts of this clonotype. The rearrangement links TRBV28 to TRBJ2-7, with D possibly being TRBD1 (6 bases). The CDR3 is made up of 14 amino acids. Trimming took 2 bases from V and 5 from J, leaving 13 bases between them. The germline V gene encodes CDR1 MDHEN and CDR2 SYDVKM. The CDR3 nucleotides read TGTGCCAGCAGTTTACCGGGACAAGGGAACGAGCAGTACTTC. Encoded protein: CASSLPGQGNEQYF.

This chain uses TRBV19 with TRBJ1-2; 7 nucleotides line up with TRBD1. This CDR3 is built from 16 residues. V lost 6 bases and J lost 0; bases outside the gene matches: 10. The V gene's germline CDR1 is LNHDA and CDR2 SQIVND (reference sequence). The CDR3 DNA reads as TGTGCCAGTAGGCCCGGGACAGACGGATCTAACTATGGCTACACCTTC. Its protein product is CASRPGTDGSNYGYTF.

The chain recombines TRBV6-1 with TRBJ2-1; TRBD2 matches 14 bases. Looked up from germline, CDR1 is MNHNS and CDR2 is SASEGT. The CDR3 spans 16 residues. Trimming removed 6 bases from V and 6 bases from J; junction bases left unmatched: 7. The CDR3 sequence: CASSSRLAGGPNEQFF. CDR3 in DNA: TGTGCCAGCAGCTCCCGACTAGCGGGAGGGCCCAATGAGCAGTTCTTC.

This clonotype was counted many times. The CDR3 reads CASSLVREGGRGYTF. CDR3 nucleotide sequence: TGTGCCAGCAGCTTAGTTCGGGAAGGGGGCAGGGGCTACACCTTC. The rearrangement links TRBV7-2 to TRBJ1-2, with 7 bases fitting TRBD1. With 1 base clipped from V and 8 bases from J, the junction kept 10 bases outside the gene matches. Per germline, CDR1 SGHTA and CDR2 FQGNSA. This CDR3 comprises 15 residues.

In regard to this clonotype: A much bigger clone sits one base away, suggesting this may be a read error. V usage is TRBV12-3 or TRBV12-4 and J usage is TRBJ2-5; D perhaps matches TRBD1 (6 bases). This CDR3 is 14 amino acids long. The CDR3: CASSYPGADETPYF. The CDR3 region has the DNA TGTGCCAGCAGTTACCCAGGGGCGGACGAGACCCCGTACTTC.

This clonotype has ten or more counts. V gene TRBV7-2 combines with J gene TRBJ2-7; D may be TRBD2 (5 bases). This CDR3 has 13 residues. Per germline, CDR1 SGHTA and CDR2 FQGNSA. Between the trimmed V and J ends, which lost 4 bases and 2 bases, there was a span of 9 bases. The CDR3 protein is CASSSDFAYEQYF. CDR3 nucleotide sequence: TGTGCCAGCAGCTCGGACTTCGCCTACGAGCAGTACTTC.

This clonotype has at least ten counts. The CDR3 nucleotides read TGCAGCGTGGGACAGACAGTGCTGAACACTGAAGCTTTCTTT. Translation gives CSVGQTVLNTEAFF. This chain uses TRBV29-1 with TRBJ1-1; TRBD1 matches 7 bases. With V trimmed by 6 bases and J by 0 bases, 7 bases remained unmatched. The CDR3 has 14 amino acids. Germline V gene lookup returns CDR1 SQVTM and CDR2 ANQGSEA.